This record covers a single T cell receptor beta chain. The data were taken from a study of T-cell memory formation after mild COVID-19. TCRdb passed the 5' RACE reads through MiXCR, listing each CDR3 protein once. The sample holds roughly 610,000 distinct CDR3 sequences, 15% to 20% seen once. Per germline, CDR1 KGHSH and CDR2 LQKENI. CDR3 length: 16 amino acids. Between the trimmed V and J ends, which lost 3 bases and 0 bases, there was a span of 11 bases. Sequencing was performed on PBMCs or a T cell subset sorted from them (not recorded which). The chain employs TRBV18 and TRBJ2-2; D is tentatively TRBD1 or TRBD2 (5 bases each). This TCR derives from an adult woman who had mild COVID-19 (a few samples of this study predate the infection). Cell type and time point are not known. CDR3 in amino acids: CASSPGTAPNTGELFF. The DNA of the CDR3 is TGTGCCAGCTCACCTGGGACGGCGCCGAACACCGGGGAGCTGTTTTTT. Looking up the rest from reference TRBV18 and TRBJ2-2 gives the full variable domain: NAGVMQNPRHLVRRRGQEARLRCSPMKGHSHVYWYRQLPEEGLKFMVYLQKENIIDESGMPKERFSAEFPKEGPSILRIQQVVRGDSAAYFCASSPGTAPNTGELFFGEGSRLTVL.